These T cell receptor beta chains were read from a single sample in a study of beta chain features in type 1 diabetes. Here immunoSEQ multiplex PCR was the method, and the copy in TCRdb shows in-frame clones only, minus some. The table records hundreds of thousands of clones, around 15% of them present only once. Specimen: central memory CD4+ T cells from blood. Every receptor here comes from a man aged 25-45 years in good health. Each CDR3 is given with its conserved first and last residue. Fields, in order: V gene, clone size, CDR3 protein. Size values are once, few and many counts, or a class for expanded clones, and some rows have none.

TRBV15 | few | CATSRARAPEAFF
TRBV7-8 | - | CASSPPTDTQYF
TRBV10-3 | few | CAISARGPPTDTQYF
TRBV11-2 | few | CASSYSGQTFQETQYF
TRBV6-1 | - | CASSGRGNQPQHF
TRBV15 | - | CATSRDRREITNGYTF
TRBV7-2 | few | CASSLAGFGTDTQYF
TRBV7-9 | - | CASSAREGGTEAFF
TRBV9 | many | CASSSRLAGGSDTQYF
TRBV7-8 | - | CASSTRGGKETQYF
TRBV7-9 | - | CASTKDGGHQPQHF
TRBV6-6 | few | CASSRTLNYGYTF
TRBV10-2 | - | CASSERRYGYTF
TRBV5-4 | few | CASSTGSGETQYF
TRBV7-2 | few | CASSLDKYGYTF
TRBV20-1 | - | CSASDQETQYF
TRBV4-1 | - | CASSQDPTSFYEQYF
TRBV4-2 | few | CASSHGLAGVRTGELFF
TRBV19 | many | CASSPHTARSGANVLTF
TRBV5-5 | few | CASSFREGSWNEQFF
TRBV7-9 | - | CASSLSRETQYF
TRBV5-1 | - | CASSSGTGGMSGGYTF
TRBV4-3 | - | CASSLDGSPNQPQHF
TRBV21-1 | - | CASSSGGWETQYF
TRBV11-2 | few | CASSSPTGFQETQYF
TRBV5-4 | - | CASSLKVGRAPNEQFF
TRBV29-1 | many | CSVEIGTVNTGELFF
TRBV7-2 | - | CASSLSRDAGYNEQFF
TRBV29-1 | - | CSGGHDEQFF
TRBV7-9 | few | CASTQGGAYNQPQHF
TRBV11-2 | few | CASSFRGGYTF
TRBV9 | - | CASSVDAQTASGNTIYF
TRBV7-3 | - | CASSPGTSTSLDTQYF
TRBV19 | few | CASSPKGDRGETQYF
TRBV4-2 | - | CASSQDRGVYGYTF
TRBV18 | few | CASSPPGSEAFF
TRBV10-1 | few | CASSDVGQGANEQFF
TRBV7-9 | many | CASSPTGLYSNQPQHF
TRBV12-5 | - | CASGLTGLSQPQHF
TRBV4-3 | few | CASSQEASGSQLFF
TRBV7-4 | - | CASSSSTGVGYTQYF
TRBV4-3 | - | CASSQDYASGEDFSYEQYF
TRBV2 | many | CASSPGLAATDTQYF
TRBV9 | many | CASSAGTTKETQYF
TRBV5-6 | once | CASSPQGGGMNTEAFF
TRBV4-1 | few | CASSHTGPRVFETQYF
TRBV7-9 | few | CASSFGPPPDTQYF
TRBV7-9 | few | CASSDRGLTAKNIQYF
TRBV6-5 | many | CASSYTYSYEQYF
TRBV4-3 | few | CASSQEGQRLLYF
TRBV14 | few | CASSRSYEQYF
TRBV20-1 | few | CSAISGEQYF
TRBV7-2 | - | CASNPEADTQYF
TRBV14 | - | CASSQGSLQETQYF